Ten or more counts support the clone carrying this TCR beta chain. Its antigen remains unidentified. The length of the CDR3 is 15 residues. The germline V and J ends were trimmed by 4 bases and 6 bases, with 18 bases remaining between them. Per the germline V gene, CDR1 is MNHEY and CDR2 is SMNVEV (reference sequence). The data stem from a study of T-cell memory formation after mild COVID-19. For the study at large: The study found TCR clusters largely donor specific. Whole-study results and caveats: Largely, contracting CD4+ clones fell within CM and EM, and contracting CD8+ clones within EMRA.

5'RACE primed at constant segments yielded TCR alpha and TCR beta cDNA libraries bearing sample barcodes and UMIs. TCRdb called the 5' RACE reads again in MiXCR, with one record for every CDR3 protein. The repertoire has 250,000 to 350,000 distinct CDR3 sequences, approximately 15% of them found once; the top ten carry over 20%. Sequenced material: PBMCs or a T cell subset sorted from them (not recorded which). This sequence joins TRBV27 and TRBJ2-5, with D unclear. This TCR was recovered from a man in his late teens or twenties who had mild COVID-19 (a few samples of this study predate the infection). Cell type and time point are not known. The CDR3 DNA reads as TGTGCCAGCAGTTCGAGTTGGAATACTGGAAAGACCCAGTACTTC. It is translated as CASSSSWNTGKTQYF.